The 20 T cell receptor beta chains reported below all come from one sample, sequenced in a study of PD-1 blockade in classical Hodgkin lymphoma. The method was immunoSEQ multiplex PCR; TCRdb's version includes in-frame clones alone and lacks a portion of them. The sample lists tens of thousands of clones; over 55% were seen once. There was relapse after autologous stem cell transplantation in every patient, and there was variation in brentuximab vedotin exposure. Sequencing was performed on peripheral blood mononuclear cells (PBMCs), taken at baseline. These receptors were taken from a human donor with classical Hodgkin lymphoma.

This chain links TRBV28 with TRBJ2-7; D may be TRBD1 (6 bases). V lost 1 base and J lost 0, with 16 bases in between. CDR1 and CDR2 from the germline V gene are MDHEN and SYDVKM. The CDR3 covers 17 residues. The CDR3 is CASSLYSRQEHSYEQYF. As DNA, the CDR3 is TGTGCCAGCAGTTTATATAGCCGACAGGAACACTCCTACGAGCAGTACTTC.

J is TRBJ1-1 and V is TRBV2; the D is unclear. V was cut by 3 bases and J by 10 bases, with 9 bases left in between. CDR3 length: 11 amino acids. In germline, CDR1 is SNHLY, CDR2 FYNNEI. For the CDR3, the DNA is TGTGCCAGCAGTGACAATATCGGAGCTTTCTTT. This translates into CASSDNIGAFF.

The chain employs TRBV7-2 and TRBJ2-3; D remains ambiguous. CDR1 is SGHTA, CDR2 FQGNSA, per germline. CDR3 length equals 12 residues. Trimming cost V 4 bases and J 9 bases, with 11 bases left between them. The CDR3 loop reads CASSSDTGTQYF. CDR3 nucleotide sequence: TGTGCCAGCAGCTCCGACACCGGAACGCAGTATTTT.

The chain employs TRBV9 and TRBJ2-1; D perhaps matches TRBD2 (6 bases). The CDR3 is 14 amino acids. V was cut by 0 bases and J by 6 bases, with 10 bases left in between. The V gene's germline CDR1 is SGDLS and CDR2 YYNGEE. The CDR3 here is CASSVGQGGNEQFF. DNA of the CDR3: TGTGCCAGCAGCGTAGGGCAGGGAGGCAATGAGCAGTTCTTC. Filled out from reference TRBV9 and TRBJ2-1, the complete variable domain reads DSGVTQTPKHLITATGQRVTLRCSPRSGDLSVYWYQQSLDQGLQFLIQYYNGEERAKGNILERFSAQQFPDLHSELNLSSLELGDSALYFCASSVGQGGNEQFFGPGTRLTVL.

About this clone: The DNA is omitted, as the CDR3 cannot be located on it reliably, and the CDR3 follows TCRdb's listing. This chain links TRBV12-5 with TRBJ1-1; the D call TRBD1 from the table was never checked on the DNA. Per the germline V gene, CDR1 is LGHNT and CDR2 is FRNRAP. The CDR3 spans 13 residues, counting both ends. The CDR3 loop reads CASGLVGQGALLF.

The chain uses TRBV4-1 and TRBJ2-7; 9 bases are shared with TRBD2. The CDR3 sequence is 16 residues long. Germline V gene data show CDR1 as MGHRA and CDR2 as YSYEKL. V lost 3 bases to trimming and J lost 1 base; unmatched junction nucleotides: 7. The CDR3 DNA follows: TGCGCCAGCAGCCACTCCTTTGCGGGGGGGTCCTACGAGCAGTACTTC. It translates to CASSHSFAGGSYEQYF.

This clone has a handful of counts. This chain uses TRBV30 with TRBJ1-2, with D perhaps matching TRBD1 (5 bases). Germline CDR1 GTSNPN, CDR2 SVGIG (reference sequence). V lost 0 bases and J 0 bases, leaving 8 bases between the germline ends. The CDR3 is made up of 14 amino acids. CDR3 residues: CAWSVRGSNYGYTF. CDR3 coding DNA: TGTGCCTGGAGTGTAAGGGGCTCTAACTATGGCTACACCTTC.

This clone was seen only a few times. The chain combines TRBV5-6 with TRBJ1-1; TRBD1 agrees at 8 bases. This CDR3 has 15 residues. CDR1 SGHDT and CDR2 YYEEEE come from the germline V gene. With V trimmed by 1 base and J by 3 bases, 5 bases remained unmatched. This CDR3 reads CASSLFTGGDTEAFF. The DNA for the CDR3 is TGTGCCAGCAGCTTGTTTACAGGGGGAGACACTGAAGCTTTCTTT. Full variable domain (outside the CDR3, taken from reference TRBV5-6 and TRBJ1-1): DAGVTQSPTHLIKTRGQQVTLRCSPKSGHDTVSWYQQALGQGPQFIFQYYEEEERQRGNFPDRFSGHQFPNYSSELNVNALLLGDSALYLCASSLFTGGDTEAFFGQGTRLTVV.

J is TRBJ1-1 and V is TRBV5-4, with a weak D call TRBD1 (6 bases). The CDR3 loop spans 14 amino acids. V was trimmed by 8 bases and J by 1 base, leaving 15 bases between them. Germline V gene sequence: CDR1 SGHNT, CDR2 YYREEE (reference sequence). The CDR3 protein is CASNWGPENTEAFF. The CDR3 coding sequence is TGTGCCAGTAATTGGGGGCCGGAGAACACTGAAGCTTTCTTT.

This clone has more than one count but fewer than ten. The V call is TRBV14, the J call TRBJ1-1, with a possible D match to TRBD1 (6 bases). The V and J ends lost 2 bases and 5 bases respectively, with 18 bases between them. Germline assignment: CDR1 SGHDN and CDR2 FVKESK. The CDR3 sequence is 16 residues long. The CDR3 loop reads CASSQLGIGQRTEAFF. Written as DNA, the CDR3 is TGTGCCAGCAGCCAACTAGGTATCGGACAGCGGACTGAAGCTTTCTTT.

The V and J genes are TRBV28 and TRBJ2-1, with D maybe TRBD1 (6 bases). Germline V lookup: CDR1 MDHEN, CDR2 SYDVKM. The CDR3 consists of 13 residues. The V end was cut by 7 bases, the J end by 9 bases, with 16 bases between. The CDR3 is CASKERVGGEQFF. As DNA, the CDR3 is TGTGCCAGCAAGGAAAGGGTAGGGGGTGAGCAGTTCTTC.

The chain has TRBV6-5 and TRBJ2-7; no firm D call. Looked up from germline, CDR1 is MNHEY and CDR2 is SVGAGI. Trimming pared 2 bases from V and 3 bases from J, leaving 5 bases between. CDR3 size: 12 residues. CDR3 in amino acids: CASSYTGYEQYF. The CDR3 coding sequence is TGTGCCAGCAGTTACACGGGCTACGAGCAGTACTTC.

The chain employs TRBV5-4 and TRBJ1-4; no definite D call. From germline, CDR1 is SGHNT and CDR2 YYREEE (reference sequence). The CDR3 extends over 14 amino acids. The germline V and J ends were trimmed by 2 bases and 3 bases, with 8 bases remaining between them. The CDR3 loop reads CASSFGQSNEKLFF. CDR3 bases: TGTGCCAGCAGCTTCGGGCAATCTAATGAAAAACTGTTTTTT. Variable domain in full (rest from reference TRBV5-4 and TRBJ1-4): ETGVTQSPTHLIKTRGQQVTLRCSSQSGHNTVSWYQQALGQGPQFIFQYYREEENGRGNFPPRFSGLQFPNYSSELNVNALELDDSALYLCASSFGQSNEKLFFGSGTQLSVL.

J is TRBJ1-2 and V is TRBV4-2, with 12 positions matching TRBD1. Looked up from germline, CDR1 is LGHNA and CDR2 is YNFKEQ. The ends lost 3 bases at V and 8 bases at J; junction bases unmatched: 7. This CDR3 contains 15 residues. CDR3 DNA: TGTGCCAGCAGCCAGGGGGGACAGGGGGCGGAAGGCTACACCTTC. Amino acid sequence: CASSQGGQGAEGYTF.

The chain is built from TRBV18 and TRBJ2-2; no clear D gene. V was pared by 2 bases and J by 4 bases, with 8 bases between. This CDR3 comprises 14 residues. In germline, CDR1 is KGHSH, CDR2 LQKENI. CDR3 in DNA: TGTGCCAGCTCACCAATCGAGGTCACCGGGGAGCTGTTTTTT. This gives the protein CASSPIEVTGELFF.

The chain uses TRBV5-1 and TRBJ1-4, with D hard to call. V was cut by 2 bases and J by 0 bases, with 11 bases left in between. CDR1 SGHRS and CDR2 YFSETQ come from the germline V gene. This CDR3 comprises 16 residues. This chain's CDR3 is CASSFFGVATNEKLFF. CDR3 DNA sequence: TGCGCCAGCAGCTTCTTCGGGGTGGCAACTAATGAAAAACTGTTTTTT.

This clone turned up a few times. V and J are TRBV5-4 and TRBJ2-1; D gene unclear. V lost 3 bases and J 2 bases, leaving 12 bases between the germline ends. Germline CDR1 reads SGHNT; CDR2 reads YYREEE (reference sequence). The CDR3 runs to 15 residues. In DNA form, the CDR3 reads TGTGCCAGCAGCTCATCTTCCGCCACCTACAATGAGCAGTTCTTC. Amino acid sequence: CASSSSSATYNEQFF.

The chain links TRBV6-1 to TRBJ1-5, with TRBD1 as a possible D gene (5 bases). The V gene's germline CDR1 is MNHNS and CDR2 SASEGT. The V and J ends lost 2 bases and 7 bases respectively, with 9 bases between them. This CDR3 is 13 amino acids long. The CDR3, as DNA: TGTGCCAGCAGTGAAATGGGGGTCCAGCCCCAGCATTTT. Translating gives CASSEMGVQPQHF.

This clone came up once. The chain has TRBV5-6 and TRBJ2-5; possibly TRBD1 for D (6 bases). V lost 4 bases and J 1 base, leaving 14 bases between the germline ends. Germline-derived CDR1 and CDR2 are SGHDT and YYEEEE. The CDR3 sequence is 15 residues long. The CDR3 DNA reads as TGTGCCAGCAGCCCCGGAGAGGGGGTCCAAGAGACCCAGTACTTC. Protein sequence: CASSPGEGVQETQYF.

This clone appeared a single time. The J gene is TRBJ1-2, the V gene TRBV27, with D tentatively TRBD1 (5 bases). The CDR3 loop spans 14 amino acids. Per germline, CDR1 MNHEY and CDR2 SMNVEV (reference sequence). Trimming removed 5 bases at V and 4 bases at J, with 14 bases between. CDR3 bases: TGTGCCAGCAGTATCGGACACAGAATCTATGGCTACACCTTC. It specifies CASSIGHRIYGYTF.